This TCR beta chain came from a study of PD-L1 blockade in urothelial cancer. Whole-study context: Blood underwent analysis 3 weeks (second dose) and 6 weeks after treatment began. Blood samples contained a median 141,255 T cells. Notes on the study in general: Patients with below-median pretreatment blood clonality survived longer.

The protocol was immunoSEQ multiplex PCR, while the TCRdb copy is restricted to in-frame clones and leaves out a portion. Of around 100,000 clones in the sample, roughly 91% were seen once. The CDR3 extends over 16 amino acids. With 3 bases clipped from V and 3 bases from J, the junction kept 2 bases outside the gene matches. Germline CDR1 and CDR2: SGHNT and YENEEA. The time point denotes: pretreatment peripheral blood. Samples were collected from each patient before treatment and during treatment. Each patient gave between 1 and 8 of them in total. In regard to this clone: Its antigen is as yet unknown.

Sequenced material: PBMCs, taken around atezolizumab (anti-PD-L1) treatment. The chain is built from TRBV11-3 and TRBJ2-3; 14 nucleotides match TRBD2. This TCR derives from a man aged 55 to 70 with urothelial cancer. The CDR3 loop reads CASSLGLAGATDTQYF. The DNA for the CDR3 is TGTGCCAGCAGCTTGGGACTAGCGGGAGCGACAGATACGCAGTATTTT.